This T cell receptor (beta chain) emerged from a study of T cells after yellow fever vaccination. Study information: SMART-Seq v4 Ultra Low Input served to prepare low-cell-number fractions. Findings of the study overall: The secondary response was weaker, and its peak arrived faster, on day 5 versus 15. Primary-vaccination clones mostly resurfaced post-booster (under 98% CD4, roughly 87% CD8).

As regards this clonotype: Its antigen remains unknown.

One entry per CDR3 protein, called by TCRdb with MiXCR from the 5' RACE reads. The profile shows under 500,000 distinct CDR3 sequences, around 19% of them singletons. This CDR3 region has 13 residues. The germline CDR1 and CDR2 sequences are SEHNR and FQNEAQ (reference sequence). V lost 5 bases and J 5 bases, leaving 12 bases between the germline ends. The input for sequencing was PBMCs, taken before the yellow fever booster vaccination. This TCR was sampled from a man aged 18 to 29 who received the YFV17D yellow fever vaccine. This chain connects TRBV7-9 to TRBJ1-1; perhaps TRBD1 as D (6 bases). CDR3 loop: CASSPSGQTEAFF. The CDR3 DNA follows: TGTGCCAGCAGCCCCTCAGGACAGACTGAAGCTTTCTTT.